This T cell receptor (beta chain) was identified during a study of blood T cell repertoires in COVID-19. Study overall: Sites across the United States, Italy and Spain contributed samples from acute and convalescent COVID-19. T cells, B-cell-depleted T cells, or PBMCs supplied cDNA or gDNA.

Per the original data handling: The authors estimated nucleated cell counts from reference gene primer amplification. Profiling relied on immunoSEQ multiplex PCR, and the TCRdb table lists in-frame clones only, not all of them. The V and J calls and clone size come from that table; D and trimming were worked out from the DNA. The repertoire includes approximately 170,000 clones, approximately 82% of them detected once, and 10% to 15% sits in the top ten. V lost 4 bases, J lost 5 bases, and 16 bases stayed unmatched. The CDR3 runs 18 residues. Germline assignment: CDR1 KGHDR and CDR2 SFDVKD. This TCR was recovered from a man aged 65 to 79 who had recovered from COVID-19. The chain carries TRBV24-1 and TRBJ1-1; 9 positions match TRBD1. The specimen sequenced was peripheral blood. Here the CDR3 reads CATSDRGHDRQGGTEAFF. The CDR3 region has the DNA TGTGCCACCAGTGACCGCGGTCATGACCGACAGGGGGGTACTGAAGCTTTCTTT.